Listed below are T cell receptor beta chains from one sample, sequenced in a study of neoadjuvant anti-PD-1 for oral cavity cancer. Sequenced by immunoSEQ multiplex PCR; TCRdb stores in-frame clones only, minus some. The sample has roughly 32,000 clones, just under 80% seen once. This sample comprised PBMCs, obtained after nivolumab (anti-PD-1) treatment. These receptor sequences come from a person between 35 and 79 years old with oral cavity squamous cell carcinoma. The CDR3 runs from the conserved cysteine through the conserved F or W. The D gene is left open where the match is weak. Not every row has a clone size; where given, it reads once, few, many or a size class.

TRBV15	TRBD1	15	TRBJ2-3	.	TGTGCCACCAGCAGAGAGGGACAGACCACAGATACGCAGTATTTT	CATSREGQTTDTQYF
TRBV5-6	.	13	TRBJ2-1	.	TGTGCCAGCAGCTTATTGGAGGGCAATGAGCAGTTCTTC	CASSLLEGNEQFF
TRBV7-9	.	14	TRBJ2-5	.	TGTGCCAGCAGCTTAGCTACCCCCAGCGAGACCCAGTACTTC	CASSLATPSETQYF
TRBV10-3	.	12	TRBJ1-5	.	TGTGCCATCAGTGAGTCGAATCAGCCCCAGCATTTT	CAISESNQPQHF
TRBV6-6	.	16	TRBJ1-1	.	TGTGCCAGCAGTTCGGGCGTGAGGGCTGGGGTTACTGAAGCTTTCTTT	CASSSGVRAGVTEAFF
TRBV15	TRBD1	18	TRBJ1-2	.	TGTGCCACCAGCAGAGGTGGACAGGGGTTGGTTGGCGACTATGGCTACACCTTC	CATSRGGQGLVGDYGYTF
TRBV7-9	TRBD1	15	TRBJ2-5	.	TGTGCCAGCAGCCAAAGGACAGGGCGGCAAGAGACCCAGTACTTC	CASSQRTGRQETQYF
TRBV4-3	.	13	TRBJ1-6	.	TGCGCCAGCAGCCAAGATCGGAATTCACCCCTCCACTTT	CASSQDRNSPLHF
TRBV29-1	.	14	TRBJ1-2	.	TGCAGCGTTGAAGGGGTATCTTCGGCGGGTGGCTACACCTTC	CSVEGVSSAGGYTF
TRBV20-1	.	11	TRBJ2-7	.	TGCAGTGTGTGGGGGGCGTACGAGCAGTACTTC	CSVWGAYEQYF
TRBV19	.	13	TRBJ1-2	.	TGTGCCAGTAAGAGGGCAGCTAACTATGGCTACACCTTC	CASKRAANYGYTF
TRBV5-1	TRBD1	14	TRBJ1-4	.	TGCGCCAGCAGCCGTGACAGGGTTTTAGAAAAACTGTTTTTT	CASSRDRVLEKLFF
TRBV6-5	.	15	TRBJ2-7	.	TGTGCCAGCAGTTACTCCGATCTGGGGCTCTACGAGCAGTACTTC	CASSYSDLGLYEQYF
TRBV7-8	.	15	TRBJ1-6	once	TGTGCCAGCAGCTTAATGGGACCGAATAATTCACCCCTCCACTTT	CASSLMGPNNSPLHF
TRBV5-1	TRBD2	19	TRBJ2-2	.	TGCGCCAGCAGCTTGGATACGACTAGCGGGGGGCTGAACACCGGGGAGCTGTTTTTT	CASSLDTTSGGLNTGELFF
TRBV5-8	.	17	TRBJ2-2	.	TGTGCCAGCAGCTTGCCAAGGTCGGGTACTAACACCGGGGAGCTGTTTTTT	CASSLPRSGTNTGELFF
TRBV25-1	.	15	TRBJ1-1	.	TGTGCCAGCAGTGAATACGGCAGGGTGAACACTGAAGCTTTCTTT	CASSEYGRVNTEAFF
TRBV25-1	.	14	TRBJ2-7	.	TGTGCCAGCAGTGACGACATCGAGGGTTACGAGCAGTACTTC	CASSDDIEGYEQYF
TRBV5-4	TRBD1	16	TRBJ2-1	.	TGTGCCAGCAGCAAGACTGGACAGGGACTCTACAATGAGCAGTTCTTC	CASSKTGQGLYNEQFF
TRBV6-5	TRBD1	14	TRBJ1-5	.	TGTGCCAGCAGTCCTTTCAGGGGGCCTCAGCCCCAGCATTTT	CASSPFRGPQPQHF
TRBV4-3	TRBD1	18	TRBJ1-5	.	TGCGCCAGCAGCCAAGATAAATTAGACAGGGACAGCTATCAGCCCCAGCATTTT	CASSQDKLDRDSYQPQHF
TRBV27	.	12	TRBJ2-4	.	TGTGCCAGCGGGGTAGCTGCCGACATTCAGTACTTC	CASGVAADIQYF
TRBV5-1	.	13	TRBJ1-1	.	TGCGCCAGCAGACCGGCCAGGGGCTTTGAAGCTTTCTTT	CASRPARGFEAFF
TRBV5-4	.	14	TRBJ1-4	.	TGTGCCAGCAGCTTGGCAGGGGTCGGGGAAAAACTGTTTTTT	CASSLAGVGEKLFF
TRBV6-5	.	15	TRBJ2-2	.	TGTGCCAGCAGTCGGGACGTCCGGAACACCGGGGAGCTGTTTTTT	CASSRDVRNTGELFF
TRBV2	TRBD1	15	TRBJ2-5	.	TGTGCCAGCGTTTGGAGGACAGGGGGCCAAGAGACCCAGTACTTC	CASVWRTGGQETQYF
TRBV6-6	.	14	TRBJ2-5	.	TGTGCCAGCAGCAACCAGGGGAATCAAGAGACCCAGTACTTC	CASSNQGNQETQYF
TRBV4-3	.	15	TRBJ1-1	once	TGCGCCAGCAGCCAAGATACCAGGAAGTATGCTGAAGCTTTCTTT	CASSQDTRKYAEAFF
TRBV6-6	TRBD1	14	TRBJ1-1	.	TGTGCCAGCAGTTACACCGACAGGGGTACTGAAGCTTTCTTT	CASSYTDRGTEAFF
TRBV27	TRBD1	17	TRBJ2-7	.	TGTGCCAGCAGTTCCCGGACAGGGGCTTTGAGCTCCTACGAGCAGTACTTC	CASSSRTGALSSYEQYF
TRBV5-1	.	13	TRBJ2-2	.	TGCGCCACCGGGGACGCAGACACCGGGGAGCTGTTTTTT	CATGDADTGELFF
TRBV2	.	14	TRBJ2-7	.	TGTGCCAGCACCCCCTTGGGGGACTCCTACGAGCAGTACTTC	CASTPLGDSYEQYF
TRBV4-3	.	16	TRBJ1-1	.	TGCGCCAGCAGCCAAGATTGGGGGACCCTAAACACTGAAGCTTTCTTT	CASSQDWGTLNTEAFF
TRBV28	.	15	TRBJ2-2	.	TGTGCCAGCAGTTTAGGACTTTTCGAGAGTTCGGAGCTGTTTTTT	CASSLGLFESSELFF
TRBV4-2	.	15	TRBJ2-5	few	TGTGCCAGCAGCCAAACCTGGGACTCCGAGGGGACCCAGTACTTC	CASSQTWDSEGTQYF